The T cell receptor beta chain under discussion was sequenced for a study of blood T cells in healthy people across ages. At the level of the study: Template switching caught about one barcoded beta molecule for each two T cells.

Peripheral blood was drawn, around 9.4 milliliters per donor. The authors ran a second PCR of about 7 to 12 cycles using a sample-barcoded 5' primer and a J-beta primer mix. Through a template-switch adaptor with 12 random nucleotides, each cDNA molecule received a tag. CDR3-containing paired-end reads numbered at least 2.5 million in each sample. Each CDR3 protein gets one entry after TCRdb re-called the 5' RACE reads with MiXCR. Among some 900,000 distinct CDR3 sequences listed, roughly 48% were seen once. V lost 6 bases and J lost 11, with 19 bases in between. The CDR3 length is 13 residues. This chain links TRBV12-3 or TRBV12-4 with TRBJ1-1, with unresolved D. Input material: blood. The receptor's source is a man aged 25 to 40 in good health. DNA of the CDR3: TGTGCCAGCAGCGCAGGCCCGCCGACCGGGGCTTTCTTT. Translated, it gives CASSAGPPTGAFF.